These 3 T cell receptor beta chains were sequenced from one sample in a study of cytomegalovirus exposure and HLA in healthy donors. Primers for the PCR totalled 60 Vbeta and 13 Jbeta. Data came from immunoSEQ multiplex PCR; TCRdb stores just in-frame clones and leaves some out. The repertoire holds 130,000 or so clones, approximately 8.9% seen once, with roughly 7% in the top ten. Sequences were obtained from PBMCs. These receptor sequences come from a woman in her thirties or forties in good health and CMV-seropositive.

This clone was seen a few times. This rearrangement joins TRBV9 to TRBJ2-7, with D possibly being TRBD1 (6 bases). Trimming left V 2 bases short and J 3 bases short, with 18 bases between. The CDR3 spans 16 residues. Germline lookup yields CDR1 SGDLS and CDR2 YYNGEE. CDR3 sequence reads: CASSVGAGEVIYEQYF. CDR3 sequence (DNA): TGTGCCAGCAGCGTGGGAGCAGGGGAAGTAATCTACGAGCAGTACTTC.

This clone occurred a few times. This chain links TRBV2 with TRBJ1-2; 7 positions match TRBD1. CDR1 is SNHLY and CDR2 is FYNNEI in the germline V gene. The CDR3 length is 13 residues. Losses at the gene ends were 6 bases for V and 1 base for J; bases not matched to a gene: 2. The DNA for the CDR3 is TGTGCCAGCAGGGGACAGAGTAACTATGGCTACACCTTC. Protein sequence: CASRGQSNYGYTF.

The rearrangement links TRBV25-1 to TRBJ1-1; tentative D call: TRBD1 (6 bases). CDR1 is MGHDK, CDR2 SYGVNS, per germline. The CDR3 runs to 14 residues. The V end was cut by 1 base, the J end by 6 bases, with 12 bases between. The DNA of the CDR3 is TGTGCCAGCAGTGAATTACAGGGCAACGCTGAAGCTTTCTTT. Translating gives CASSELQGNAEAFF.